This is a list of T cell receptor beta chains from one sample in a study of control samples from healthy donors and cancer patients. Sequencing used immunoSEQ multiplex PCR; TCRdb keeps in-frame clones, though not all of them. The sample lists 150,000 or so clones; 88% were seen once. Sequenced sample: blood. Receptors were obtained from a woman between 25 and 40 years old in good health. CDR3s include the opening cysteine and the closing phenylalanine or tryptophan. D genes are given only for firm matches. Size tells how often a clone was seen (once, few, many) or the class of an expanded clone, and some rows leave it out.

v_gene: TRBV30
abundance: NA
j_gene: TRBJ1-2
d_gene: NA
CDR3nt: TGTGCCTGGAGTGGTAACTATGGCTACACCTTC
CDR3aa: CAWSGNYGYTF

v_gene: TRBV19
abundance: NA
j_gene: TRBJ2-3
d_gene: NA
CDR3nt: TGTGCCAGTACCGCGGGACTCGGGGGCCCAGGGGATACGCAGTATTTT
CDR3aa: CASTAGLGGPGDTQYF

v_gene: TRBV5-1
abundance: NA
j_gene: TRBJ2-7
d_gene: NA
CDR3nt: TGCGCCAGCAGCCCGGCAGCCAACTCCTACGAGCAGTACTTC
CDR3aa: CASSPAANSYEQYF

v_gene: TRBV2
abundance: once
j_gene: TRBJ2-5
d_gene: TRBD2
CDR3nt: TGTGCCACGTGTGGGGGGGTAGGAGAGACCCAGTACTTC
CDR3aa: CATCGGVGETQYF

v_gene: TRBV5-4
abundance: once
j_gene: TRBJ2-1
d_gene: TRBD2
CDR3nt: TGTGCCAGCAGCCCCTACACCAGGACTAGCGGAGACCAACCCAATGAGCAGTTCTTC
CDR3aa: CASSPYTRTSGDQPNEQFF

v_gene: TRBV5-1
abundance: NA
j_gene: TRBJ1-6
d_gene: NA
CDR3nt: TGCGCCAGCAGCTTGGGGGGGGCGGGACCGTCGTCACCCCTCCACTTT
CDR3aa: CASSLGGAGPSSPLHF

v_gene: TRBV4-2
abundance: NA
j_gene: TRBJ2-7
d_gene: TRBD2
CDR3nt: TGTGCCAGCAGCCAAGGACTAGCGGGAGGCGAGCAGTACTTC
CDR3aa: CASSQGLAGGEQYF

v_gene: TRBV9
abundance: NA
j_gene: TRBJ2-5
d_gene: TRBD1
CDR3nt: TGTGCCAGCAGCGTAGAACAGGGGGAGACCCAGTACTTC
CDR3aa: CASSVEQGETQYF

v_gene: TRBV20-1
abundance: NA
j_gene: TRBJ2-1
d_gene: TRBD2
CDR3nt: TGCAGTGCTAGTACCGGGAGGCTCTATGGAGAGCAGTTCTTC
CDR3aa: CSASTGRLYGEQFF

v_gene: TRBV7-7
abundance: NA
j_gene: TRBJ2-2
d_gene: NA
CDR3nt: TGTGCTAGCAGCTTGGTACCGACAGGCTCCGGGGAGCTGTTTTTT
CDR3aa: CASSLVPTGSGELFF

v_gene: TRBV2
abundance: once
j_gene: TRBJ2-2
d_gene: NA
CDR3nt: TGTGCCATTCCAACCGGGACAATCACCGGGGAGCTGTTTTTT
CDR3aa: CAIPTGTITGELFF

v_gene: TRBV28
abundance: NA
j_gene: TRBJ2-7
d_gene: NA
CDR3nt: TGTGCCAGCAGCCTCCCAGTGGGGTTAGCCGAGCAGTACTTC
CDR3aa: CASSLPVGLAEQYF

v_gene: TRBV11-2
abundance: NA
j_gene: TRBJ1-3
d_gene: NA
CDR3nt: TGTGCCAGCAGCTCTAGACAGCCTGGAAACACCATATATTTT
CDR3aa: CASSSRQPGNTIYF

v_gene: TRBV6-5
abundance: NA
j_gene: TRBJ1-2
d_gene: NA
CDR3nt: TGTGCCAGCAGCCAAACCACGGGGGGCAGCTATGGCTACACCTTC
CDR3aa: CASSQTTGGSYGYTF

v_gene: TRBV2
abundance: NA
j_gene: TRBJ2-5
d_gene: NA
CDR3nt: TGTGCCAGCAGTGGCAGCGGGACAGCTCGGAAGACCCAGTACTTC
CDR3aa: CASSGSGTARKTQYF

v_gene: TRBV7-9
abundance: NA
j_gene: TRBJ1-4
d_gene: TRBD1
CDR3nt: TGTGCCAGCAGCTTGGGACAGGGGGATGAAAAACTGTTTTTT
CDR3aa: CASSLGQGDEKLFF

v_gene: TRBV7-2
abundance: NA
j_gene: TRBJ2-7
d_gene: TRBD2
CDR3nt: TGTGCCAGCAGCCCTAGCGGATTCTCCTACGAGCAGTACTTC
CDR3aa: CASSPSGFSYEQYF

v_gene: TRBV5-1
abundance: NA
j_gene: TRBJ1-4
d_gene: NA
CDR3nt: TGCGCCAGCAGCTTTTGGGGCGGGAGGAATGAAAAACTGTTTTTT
CDR3aa: CASSFWGGRNEKLFF

v_gene: TRBV28
abundance: NA
j_gene: TRBJ1-1
d_gene: NA
CDR3nt: TGTGCCAGCAGTTTATCATCCAGGTATGGAGCTTTCTTT
CDR3aa: CASSLSSRYGAFF

v_gene: TRBV5-1
abundance: NA
j_gene: TRBJ2-5
d_gene: NA
CDR3nt: TGCGCCAGCAGCCGCCTCATAGGGGAGACCCAGTACTTC
CDR3aa: CASSRLIGETQYF

v_gene: TRBV27
abundance: NA
j_gene: TRBJ2-1
d_gene: TRBD2
CDR3nt: TGTGCCACGGGACTAGTGGATGAGCAGTTCTTC
CDR3aa: CATGLVDEQFF

v_gene: TRBV6-5
abundance: NA
j_gene: TRBJ1-1
d_gene: NA
CDR3nt: TGTGCCAGCATTGGACAGATTATGAACACTGAAGCTTTCTTT
CDR3aa: CASIGQIMNTEAFF

v_gene: TRBV7-9
abundance: NA
j_gene: TRBJ2-3
d_gene: NA
CDR3nt: TGTGCCAGCAGCGTTCAGGGGCCCCTTAGCACAGATACGCAGTATTTT
CDR3aa: CASSVQGPLSTDTQYF

v_gene: TRBV30
abundance: NA
j_gene: TRBJ1-2
d_gene: NA
CDR3nt: TGTGCCTGGAAGGGAGTAGCTAACTATGGCTACACCTTC
CDR3aa: CAWKGVANYGYTF

v_gene: TRBV7-8
abundance: NA
j_gene: TRBJ1-6
d_gene: TRBD1
CDR3nt: TGTGCCAGCACCGGACAGGGTAATTCACCCCTCCACTTT
CDR3aa: CASTGQGNSPLHF

v_gene: TRBV7-9
abundance: NA
j_gene: TRBJ1-4
d_gene: TRBD1
CDR3nt: TGTGCCAGCAGCTTAGCGGGACAGGGGGTTAATGAAAAACTGTTTTTT
CDR3aa: CASSLAGQGVNEKLFF

v_gene: TRBV7-2
abundance: NA
j_gene: TRBJ2-7
d_gene: TRBD2
CDR3nt: TGTGCCAGCAGGGTAGCGGGAACCTACGAGCAGTACTTC
CDR3aa: CASRVAGTYEQYF

v_gene: TRBV28
abundance: NA
j_gene: TRBJ1-1
d_gene: NA
CDR3nt: TGTGCCAGCAGTCTTACCGACAGTGAAGCTTTCTTT
CDR3aa: CASSLTDSEAFF